These 12 T cell receptor beta chains share one sample of origin, sequenced in a study of identical twins. TCRdb called the 5' RACE reads again in MiXCR, with one record for every CDR3 protein. The sample shows about 890,000 distinct CDR3 sequences, roughly 12% of them seen only once. The sample was also linked to a second study, of yellow fever vaccine responses in identical twins.

The sample comprised PBMCs. These receptors all come from a young woman in good health.

The chain is built from TRBV28 and TRBJ2-5; D is unresolved. The V gene lost 5 bases and the J gene lost 2 bases, with 18 bases spanning the gap. The CDR3 loop spans 16 amino acids. CDR1 is MDHEN, CDR2 SYDVKM, per germline. The CDR3 spells CASSLGQGLIQETQYF. CDR3 DNA sequence: TGTGCCAGCAGTCTTGGGCAAGGGTTGATACAAGAGACCCAGTACTTC.

This clonotype has only a few counts. This chain links TRBV14 with TRBJ2-7; D might be TRBD1 or TRBD2, each matching 6 bases. Germline CDR1 and CDR2: SGHDN and FVKESK. V was clipped by 4 bases and J by 2 bases, with 15 bases between them. The CDR3 is made up of 15 amino acids. The CDR3 loop reads CASSPLGGPTYEQYV. The DNA for the CDR3 is TGTGCCAGCAGCCCCCTTGGGGGGCCCACCTACGAGCAGTACGTC.

This clonotype appeared many times. V is TRBV10-3 and J is TRBJ2-1, with 11 nucleotides matching TRBD2. CDR1 ENHRY and CDR2 SYGVKD come from the germline V gene. The CDR3 loop spans 11 amino acids. The ends lost 11 bases at V and 10 bases at J; junction bases unmatched: 4. The CDR3 loop reads CAVTSGTEQFF. The CDR3 region has the DNA TGTGCCGTGACTAGCGGGACGGAGCAGTTCTTC.

This clonotype has just a few counts. The rearrangement joins TRBV19 to TRBJ2-2, with TRBD2 identical over 8 bases. This CDR3 is built from 12 residues. Per germline, CDR1 LNHDA and CDR2 SQIVND (reference sequence). The V and J ends lost 7 bases and 7 bases, in that order; junction bases with no gene match: 2. As DNA, the CDR3 is TGTGCCAGTAACGGGAGGGGCGGGGAGCTGTTTTTT. This gives the protein CASNGRGGELFF.

This clonotype was counted a few times. The chain couples TRBV20-1 to TRBJ2-5, with TRBD2 identical over 8 bases. Losses at the gene ends were 2 bases for V and 5 bases for J; bases not matched to a gene: 16. The CDR3 has 17 amino acids. In germline, CDR1 is DFQATT, CDR2 SNEGSKA (reference sequence). The CDR3 region has the DNA TGCAGTGCTAGATCCCCCGGGACTAGTGGAGTTTGGGAGACCCAGTACTTC. Protein sequence: CSARSPGTSGVWETQYF.

In its sample, this clonotype was seen a few times. This sequence joins TRBV10-3 and TRBJ1-2, with D hard to call. The germline V gene encodes CDR1 ENHRY and CDR2 SYGVKD. V dropped 2 bases and J dropped 7 bases, with 11 bases sitting between them. The CDR3 runs 13 residues. In DNA, the CDR3 is TGTGCCATCAGTGAGCAGGAGACTGCTGGCTACACCTTC. Translation: CAISEQETAGYTF.

This clonotype is a singleton in its sample. This chain links TRBV2 with TRBJ2-4; D is uncertain. Germline CDR1 SNHLY, CDR2 FYNNEI. V was pared by 3 bases and J by 0 bases, with 12 bases between. CDR3 length: 16 residues. The CDR3 coding sequence is TGTGCCAGCAGTGACTTGTCCCGTTTAGCCAAAAACATTCAGTACTTC. It codes for CASSDLSRLAKNIQYF.

Ten or more counts support this clonotype. V gene TRBV12-3 or TRBV12-4 combines with J gene TRBJ2-3; D may be TRBD1 (6 bases). Trimming pared 7 bases from V and 1 base from J, leaving 15 bases between. This CDR3 is 15 amino acids long. CDR3 residues: CASTPLGAGTDTQYF. The CDR3 DNA sequence: TGTGCCAGCACCCCACTGGGGGCGGGCACAGATACGCAGTATTTT.

This clonotype came up many times. The chain is built from TRBV5-6 and TRBJ2-4; D not certain. Germline V gene data show CDR1 as SGHDT and CDR2 as YYEEEE. The CDR3 is 14 amino acids. V lost 0 bases to trimming and J lost 2 bases, with 6 bases between them. The CDR3 loop reads CASSLDYSKNIQYF. For the CDR3, the DNA is TGTGCCAGCAGCTTGGACTATTCCAAAAACATTCAGTACTTC.

This clonotype was counted a few times. V gene TRBV4-1 combines with J gene TRBJ2-2; D gene ambiguous. The CDR3 is 15 amino acids. The germline V gene has CDR1 MGHRA and CDR2 YSYEKL. The V and J ends lost 1 base and 2 bases respectively, with 8 bases between them. The CDR3 sequence is CASSQGWLNTGELFF. For the CDR3, the DNA is TGCGCCAGCAGCCAAGGTTGGCTCAACACCGGGGAGCTGTTTTTT.

In its sample, this clonotype was seen a few times. CDR3 amino acids: CASSRWGLAGDNEQFF. CDR3 bases: TGTGCCAGCAGCCGCTGGGGACTAGCGGGAGACAATGAGCAGTTCTTC. The chain links TRBV3-1 to TRBJ2-1; 14 bases fit TRBD2. The CDR3 spans 16 residues. Germline V gives CDR1 LGHDT, CDR2 YNNKEL (reference sequence). The junction had 4 bases not matched to a gene; V was cut back by 4 bases and J by 5 bases.

This clonotype was counted between two and nine times. The chain links TRBV4-2 to TRBJ2-7; D ambiguous. The CDR3 totals 15 residues. Trimming removed 0 bases from V and 7 bases from J, with 16 bases in between. Looked up from germline, CDR1 is LGHNA and CDR2 is YNFKEQ. In DNA, the CDR3 is TGTGCCAGCAGCCAAGAGCTGGGGTTAGGGTATGAGCAGTACGTC. Protein product: CASSQELGLGYEQYV.